Presented here are 29 T cell receptor beta chains from one specimen sequenced in a study of blood T cell repertoires in COVID-19. TCRdb's table, derived via immunoSEQ multiplex PCR, lists solely in-frame clones and lacks some. The sample lists under 500,000 clones; roughly 90% were seen once. The sequenced sample consisted of peripheral blood. All receptors derive from a woman aged 25 to 45 with acute or convalescent COVID-19.

V is TRBV19 and J is TRBJ2-1; D is perhaps TRBD1 (6 bases). V shed 3 bases and J shed 5 bases, with 14 bases lying between them. CDR3 length equals 15 residues. Germline V gives CDR1 LNHDA, CDR2 SQIVND (reference sequence). CDR3 loop: CASSIDRSSHNEQFF. Written as DNA, the CDR3 is TGTGCCAGTAGTATCGACAGGAGCTCTCACAATGAGCAGTTCTTC.

This rearrangement joins TRBV6-2 or TRBV6-3 to TRBJ2-7, with D possibly TRBD2 on 5 matching bases. The germline V and J ends were trimmed by 2 bases and 3 bases, with 20 bases remaining between them. Germline values: CDR1 MNHEY, CDR2 SVGEGT. The CDR3 totals 17 residues. CDR3 bases: TGTGCCAGCAGTTACGGGAGACGGGCAGACCGATTCTACGAGCAGTACTTC. It encodes CASSYGRRADRFYEQYF.

The rearrangement links TRBV13 to TRBJ1-6, with D tentatively TRBD1 (6 bases). This CDR3 region has 15 residues. From germline, CDR1 is PRHDT and CDR2 FYEKMQ (reference sequence). Trimming shortened V by 3 bases and J by 8 bases, and 14 bases separated the two germline ends. CDR3 nucleotides: TGTGCCAGCAGCTTGGGTCAGGGGTCGGATTCACCCCTCCACTTT. Translation: CASSLGQGSDSPLHF.

This clone was counted only a few times. The chain joins TRBV19 to TRBJ1-5, with 11 bases matching TRBD1. The V segment lost 0 bases and the J segment 6 bases; nucleotides outside the gene matches: 4. Per the germline V gene, CDR1 is LNHDA and CDR2 is SQIVND (reference sequence). This CDR3 has 16 amino acids. The CDR3 DNA follows: TGTGCCAGTAGTATAGAAACAGGGACAGGGGGTCAGCCCCAGCATTTT. Translating it yields CASSIETGTGGQPQHF.

The chain is built from TRBV10-1 and TRBJ1-5; 8 bases agree with TRBD1. Germline CDR1 is WNHNN and CDR2 is SYGVQD (reference sequence). Trimming at V came to 5 bases and at J to 6 bases, leaving 21 bases not matched to a gene. This CDR3 is 19 amino acids long. This chain's CDR3 is CASSSHPGQVNFMCQPQHF. The DNA of the CDR3 is TGCGCCAGCAGTTCACACCCGGGACAGGTAAATTTTATGTGTCAGCCCCAGCATTTT.

The gene calls are TRBV19 and TRBJ1-4; 7 nucleotides line up with TRBD1. There are 15 residues in the CDR3. Germline V gives CDR1 LNHDA, CDR2 SQIVND (reference sequence). V was clipped by 7 bases and J by 6 bases; unmatched bases: 11. CDR3 sequence (DNA): TGTGCCAGTACCGCCCGGAGACAGGGAGATGAAAAACTGTTTTTT. It codes for CASTARRQGDEKLFF.

A word on this clone: Other DNA variants within this sample encode the same CDR3. The CDR3 spells CASSLRLAGDSYEQYF. The DNA of the CDR3 is TGTGCCAGCAGCTTGCGGCTAGCGGGGGATTCCTACGAGCAGTACTTC. The chain recombines TRBV5-5 with TRBJ2-7; 10 nucleotides match TRBD2. This CDR3 is built from 16 residues. Germline CDR1 is SGHKS and CDR2 is YYEKEE (reference sequence). Trimming removed 1 base from V and 1 base from J; junction bases left unmatched: 5.

This chain links TRBV6-1 with TRBJ2-7; tentative D call: TRBD1 (5 bases). CDR1 is MNHNS and CDR2 is SASEGT in the germline V gene. With 2 bases removed from V and 4 bases from J, the gap between germline ends came to 15 bases. This CDR3 has 15 amino acids. The CDR3 loop is CASSESQATYYEQYF. CDR3 nucleotide sequence: TGTGCCAGCAGTGAATCACAGGCAACGTATTACGAGCAGTACTTC.

The CDR3 region has the DNA TGCAGTGCCAAGATCGGAGATACGCAGTATTTT. As protein: CSAKIGDTQYF. J is TRBJ2-3 and V is TRBV20-1; D is uncertain. Trimming cost V 6 bases and J 5 bases, with 9 bases left between them. The length of the CDR3 is 11 residues. The germline CDR1 and CDR2 sequences are DFQATT and SNEGSKA (reference sequence).

The table lists this clone with a count of one. This chain uses TRBV11-2 with TRBJ2-1, with TRBD2 matching over 8 bases. This CDR3 is 15 amino acids long. The trim removed 3 bases at V and 10 bases at J, leaving 11 bases unmatched. Germline V gene data show CDR1 as SGHAT and CDR2 as FQNNGV. The CDR3 is CASSLRGVSGAEQFF. In DNA, the CDR3 is TGTGCCAGCAGCTTGAGGGGGGTTAGCGGGGCCGAGCAGTTCTTC.

The chain carries TRBV4-2 and TRBJ2-2, with 10 bases lining up with TRBD2. V lost 6 bases and J lost 5; bases outside the gene matches: 12. Germline CDR1 LGHNA, CDR2 YNFKEQ. The CDR3 length is 17 residues. The CDR3 DNA is TGTGCCAGCAGGGGAACCTGGAGCGGGGGGGATACCGGGGAGCTGTTTTTT. Encoded protein: CASRGTWSGGDTGELFF.

This clone was observed once. The chain recombines TRBV28 with TRBJ2-3; D possibly corresponds to TRBD2 (7 bases). CDR3 length: 16 amino acids. Looked up from germline, CDR1 is MDHEN and CDR2 is SYDVKM. V lost 5 bases, J lost 0 bases, and 15 bases lay in between. The CDR3 here is CASSIGGARSTDTQYF. The CDR3 coding sequence is TGTGCCAGCAGTATAGGGGGGGCTCGGAGCACAGATACGCAGTATTTT. The full variable domain, with the rest looked up from reference TRBV28 and TRBJ2-3, is DVKVTQSSRYLVKRTGEKVFLECVQDMDHENMFWYRQDPGLGLRLIYFSYDVKMKEKGDIPEGYSVSREKKERFSLILESASTNQTSMYLCASSIGGARSTDTQYFGPGTRLTVL.

V and J are TRBV11-2 and TRBJ2-3; 7 bases map to TRBD2. Germline CDR1 SGHAT, CDR2 FQNNGV. The V gene end was trimmed by 6 bases and the J gene end by 8 bases; junction bases not matched to a gene: 5. The CDR3 length is 12 residues. The CDR3 spells CASSRLASTQYF. In nucleotides, the CDR3 is TGTGCCAGCAGTAGACTAGCCAGTACGCAGTATTTT. Using reference TRBV11-2 and TRBJ2-3 for the parts outside the CDR3, the full variable domain is EAGVAQSPRYKIIEKRQSVAFWCNPISGHATLYWYQQILGQGPKLLIQFQNNGVVDDSQLPKDRFSAERLKGVDSTLKIQPAKLEDSAVYLCASSRLASTQYFGPGTRLTVL.

The rearrangement links TRBV19 to TRBJ2-5; D possibly corresponds to TRBD2 (5 bases). Germline CDR1 reads LNHDA; CDR2 reads SQIVND (reference sequence). CDR3 size: 14 residues. V lost 1 base and J 6 bases, leaving 12 bases between the germline ends. CDR3 coding DNA: TGTGCCAGTAGTATAGGCGGGTTTACAAAGACCCAGTACTTC. Protein: CASSIGGFTKTQYF.

The V gene is TRBV4-1, the J gene TRBJ1-3; D is possibly TRBD1 (5 bases). The CDR3 totals 14 residues. CDR1 is MGHRA, CDR2 YSYEKL, per germline. V lost 1 base and J lost 2, with 6 bases in between. CDR3: CASSQVRAGNTIYF. Written as DNA, the CDR3 is TGCGCCAGCAGCCAAGTCAGGGCTGGAAACACCATATATTTT.

V and J are TRBV3-1 (or the pseudogene TRBV3-2) and TRBJ2-5; possibly TRBD2 for D (5 bases). Trimming removed 5 bases at V and 2 bases at J, with 15 bases between. This CDR3 is 15 amino acids long. The germline V gene encodes CDR1 LGHDT and CDR2 YNNKEL (reference sequence). The CDR3 sequence is CASSFPGRKQETQYF. The CDR3 DNA sequence: TGTGCCAGCAGCTTCCCGGGAAGGAAACAAGAGACCCAGTACTTC.

This clone was counted a single time. The chain employs TRBV4-1 and TRBJ1-1; 7 nucleotides line up with TRBD1. In germline, CDR1 is MGHRA, CDR2 YSYEKL. Losses at the gene ends were 4 bases for V and 2 bases for J; bases not matched to a gene: 7. CDR3 length: 15 amino acids. The CDR3 is CASSLKTGTNTEAFF. For the CDR3, the DNA is TGCGCCAGCAGCCTAAAGACAGGGACAAACACTGAAGCTTTCTTT.

As DNA, the CDR3 is TGTGCCAGCAGTGAATTGGGCCCTATGGCCCAGTACTTC. Protein product: CASSELGPMAQYF. V usage is TRBV6-1 and J usage is TRBJ2-5; D is uncertain. V dropped 2 bases and J dropped 9 bases, with 13 bases sitting between them. Germline V gene lookup returns CDR1 MNHNS and CDR2 SASEGT. The CDR3 covers 13 residues.

The V call is TRBV9, the J call TRBJ2-1, with 9 bases lining up with TRBD1. The V gene's germline CDR1 is SGDLS and CDR2 YYNGEE. This CDR3 spans 15 amino acids. With V trimmed by 0 bases and J by 7 bases, 5 bases remained unmatched. CDR3 nucleotides: TGTGCCAGCAGCGTAGGCGTCGGGACAGGGAATGAGCAGTTCTTC. It specifies CASSVGVGTGNEQFF.

In this sample, this clone turned up a few times. For the CDR3, the DNA is TGTGCCAGCTCACCAGAGCGGGGCTCCGTTCCAACCTACGAGCAGTACTTC. Its protein product is CASSPERGSVPTYEQYF. This chain uses TRBV18 with TRBJ2-7; 7 nucleotides match TRBD2. The CDR3 spans 17 residues. Germline CDR1 and CDR2: KGHSH and LQKENI. With 2 bases clipped from V and 2 bases from J, the junction kept 12 bases outside the gene matches.

The chain recombines TRBV13 with TRBJ2-3; D is uncertain. The CDR3 runs 12 residues. From germline, CDR1 is PRHDT and CDR2 FYEKMQ (reference sequence). Deletions cut 7 bases from V and 3 bases from J, with 8 bases between. Here the CDR3 DNA reads TGTGCCAGCAAAGAGGCGACAGATACGCAGTATTTT. Protein product: CASKEATDTQYF. Variable domain in full (rest from reference TRBV13 and TRBJ2-3): AAGVIQSPRHLIKEKRETATLKCYPIPRHDTVYWYQQGPGQDPQFLISFYEKMQSDKGSIPDRFSAQQFSDYHSELNMSSLELGDSALYFCASKEATDTQYFGPGTRLTVL.

This clone was observed a single time. The chain has TRBV11-3 and TRBJ2-1; TRBD2 aligns across 10 bases. This CDR3 has 15 residues. Germline CDR1 is SGHNT and CDR2 is YENEEA. With V trimmed by 1 base and J by 5 bases, 2 bases remained unmatched. DNA of the CDR3: TGTGCCAGCAGCTTAGGCCTAGCGGGGGACAATGAGCAGTTCTTC. Amino acids: CASSLGLAGDNEQFF.

The chain has TRBV6-5 and TRBJ1-2; D perhaps matches TRBD1 (6 bases). Germline V gene data show CDR1 as MNHEY and CDR2 as SVGAGI. Trimming removed 10 bases at V and 2 bases at J, with 20 bases between. The CDR3 totals 15 residues. This CDR3 is CATTGGGLGNYGYTF. CDR3 DNA sequence: TGTGCCACCACCGGCGGGGGGCTTGGAAACTATGGCTACACCTTC.

The table lists this clone with a few counts. J is TRBJ1-5 and V is TRBV6-1, with 7 bases aligning to TRBD1. J was trimmed by 3 bases and V by 4 bases; bases with no gene match: 18. The CDR3 spans 19 residues. CDR1 MNHNS and CDR2 SASEGT come from the germline V gene. The CDR3 nucleotides read TGTGCCAGCAGTGCTGCGTACATGGGACAGCCAGGGGTCAATCAGCCCCAGCATTTT. It yields the protein CASSAAYMGQPGVNQPQHF.

This sequence joins TRBV5-6 and TRBJ2-2; a weak D match, TRBD2 (6 bases). Germline V CDR1 and CDR2: SGHDT, YYEEEE. Trimming cost V 4 bases and J 6 bases, with 13 bases left between them. This CDR3 region has 14 residues. CDR3 protein: CASSLVGGSGELFF. CDR3 sequence (DNA): TGTGCCAGCAGCCTAGTGGGGGGTTCCGGGGAGCTGTTTTTT.

The chain joins TRBV4-2 to TRBJ2-7; D ambiguous. V lost 0 bases to trimming and J lost 2 bases, with 8 bases between them. CDR3 size: 14 residues. Germline loops: CDR1 LGHNA, CDR2 YNFKEQ. CDR3 in amino acids: CASSQDRGTYEQYF. The CDR3 coding sequence is TGTGCCAGCAGCCAAGATCGCGGAACCTACGAGCAGTACTTC.

The chain recombines TRBV5-4 with TRBJ1-1; D may be TRBD1 (6 bases). The CDR3 length is 16 residues. V dropped 4 bases and J dropped 2 bases, with 18 bases sitting between them. Germline V gene sequence: CDR1 SGHNT, CDR2 YYREEE (reference sequence). The CDR3 nucleotides are TGTGCCAGCAGCCCCGGGACATTTCTGCCCAACACTGAAGCTTTCTTT. Its translation: CASSPGTFLPNTEAFF. Together with reference TRBV5-4 and TRBJ1-1, the CDR3 gives the full variable domain: ETGVTQSPTHLIKTRGQQVTLRCSSQSGHNTVSWYQQALGQGPQFIFQYYREEENGRGNFPPRFSGLQFPNYSSELNVNALELDDSALYLCASSPGTFLPNTEAFFGQGTRLTVV.

This chain uses TRBV25-1 with TRBJ1-6; D is perhaps TRBD1 (5 bases). Germline values: CDR1 MGHDK, CDR2 SYGVNS. Trimming stripped 2 bases from V and 3 bases from J, with 11 bases between. CDR3 length: 16 amino acids. CDR3 DNA sequence: TGTGCCAGCAGTGAAGGGCTAGGGGACTATAATTCACCCCTCCACTTT. Protein sequence: CASSEGLGDYNSPLHF. Variable domain in full (rest from reference TRBV25-1 and TRBJ1-6): EADIYQTPRYLVIGTGKKITLECSQTMGHDKMYWYQQDPGMELHLIHYSYGVNSTEKGDLSSESTVSRIRTEHFPLTLESARPSHTSQYLCASSEGLGDYNSPLHFGNGTRLTVT.

The chain combines TRBV6-5 with TRBJ2-3, with D perhaps TRBD1 (5 bases). V shed 6 bases and J shed 1 base, with 14 bases lying between them. The CDR3 runs to 15 residues. CDR1 and CDR2 from the germline V gene are MNHEY and SVGAGI. As DNA, the CDR3 is TGTGCCAGCAGGTTCAGGGTACGCGGCACAGATACGCAGTATTTT. It specifies CASRFRVRGTDTQYF.